The entry that follows covers one TCR beta chain sequence. Its antigen is as yet unknown. Assay used: immunoSEQ multiplex PCR; TCRdb lists only in-frame clones, some missing. The sample carries some 85,000 clones, roughly 95% recorded once. This sample is part of a study of cytomegalovirus exposure and HLA in healthy donors. Study outcomes and limitations: Researchers counted around 170 TCR beta chains as cytomegalovirus-associated. According to a later analysis, TCR clusters from the first cohort tended to co-occur in the roughly 120 validation repertoires.

Germline-derived CDR1 and CDR2 are MNHNY and SVGAGI (reference sequence). V shed 2 bases and J 5 bases; nucleotides not matched to a gene: 6. The CDR3 extends over 16 amino acids. The chain carries TRBV6-6 and TRBJ2-1, with TRBD2 matching over 10 bases. Sequenced: PBMCs. The sequence was collected from a woman in her late teens or twenties in good health and CMV-seronegative. CDR3 nucleotides: TGTGCCAGCAGTTACCAAGGACTAGCGGACCACAATGAGCAGTTCTTC. Translation: CASSYQGLADHNEQFF.